The rows below give T cell receptor beta chains drawn from one sample of a study of shared clonotypes between healthy human individuals. Produced via immunoSEQ multiplex PCR; TCRdb's table is partial and in-frame only. There are about 2.4 million clones in the sample; around 90% occur only once, and 0.13% to 0.15% lies in the top ten. Sequencing was carried out using naive CD4+ T cells sorted from blood. Receptors originate from a man in his late teens or twenties in good health. Both conserved end residues are part of each CDR3. D genes are given only for firm matches. Clone size, where shown, is once, few, many, or a class for clones that have expanded.

j_call: TRBJ1-2
v_call: TRBV5-1
cdr3_length: 13
clone_size: -
d_call: -
cdr3_nt: TGCGCCAGCAGCCCCAGCGCTTCCTATGGCTACACCTTC
cdr3_aa: CASSPSASYGYTF

j_call: TRBJ1-5
v_call: TRBV5-6
cdr3_length: 15
clone_size: -
d_call: -
cdr3_nt: TGTGCCAGCAGCTCGTACGAGTTCGCGGGGCAGCCCCAGCATTTT
cdr3_aa: CASSSYEFAGQPQHF

j_call: TRBJ2-5
v_call: TRBV5-1
cdr3_length: 17
clone_size: -
d_call: TRBD2
cdr3_nt: TGCGCCAGCAGCTTGGGGACTAGCGGGGGGGCGAGAGAGACCCAGTACTTC
cdr3_aa: CASSLGTSGGARETQYF

j_call: TRBJ1-1
v_call: TRBV2
cdr3_length: 14
clone_size: few
d_call: -
cdr3_nt: TGTGCCAGCACGACAGACAGTTTGAACACTGAAGCTTTCTTT
cdr3_aa: CASTTDSLNTEAFF

j_call: TRBJ1-1
v_call: TRBV19
cdr3_length: 11
clone_size: -
d_call: -
cdr3_nt: TGTGCCAGTAGTATTGAAACTGAAGCTTTCTTT
cdr3_aa: CASSIETEAFF

j_call: TRBJ2-7
v_call: TRBV29-1
cdr3_length: 11
clone_size: -
d_call: -
cdr3_nt: TGCAGCGTTGAAGTAGGGAACGAGCAGTACTTC
cdr3_aa: CSVEVGNEQYF

j_call: TRBJ2-7
v_call: TRBV15
cdr3_length: 16
clone_size: -
d_call: -
cdr3_nt: TGTGCCACCAGCAGAGATCCACTAGCAGCGACCTACGAGCAGTACTTC
cdr3_aa: CATSRDPLAATYEQYF

j_call: TRBJ2-2
v_call: TRBV7-9
cdr3_length: 16
clone_size: -
d_call: -
cdr3_nt: TGTGCCAGCAGCTTATTAGCCCCCGTGGGACCCGGGGAGCTGTTTTTT
cdr3_aa: CASSLLAPVGPGELFF

j_call: TRBJ2-7
v_call: TRBV14
cdr3_length: 15
clone_size: -
d_call: -
cdr3_nt: TGTGCCAGCAGCCAACCCGGGCCTCGATTAGGCGAGCAGTACTTC
cdr3_aa: CASSQPGPRLGEQYF

j_call: TRBJ2-3
v_call: TRBV30
cdr3_length: 14
clone_size: -
d_call: -
cdr3_nt: TGTGCCTGGAGTACAGGGGGAGGGTCAGATACGCAGTATTTT
cdr3_aa: CAWSTGGGSDTQYF

j_call: TRBJ2-3
v_call: TRBV28
cdr3_length: 15
clone_size: -
d_call: TRBD2
cdr3_nt: TGTGCCAGCAGTTTAGGGACTAGCCCTACAGATACGCAGTATTTT
cdr3_aa: CASSLGTSPTDTQYF

j_call: TRBJ2-2
v_call: TRBV11-3
cdr3_length: 17
clone_size: -
d_call: TRBD1
cdr3_nt: TGTGCCAGCAGCTTAGGGGACAGGGGGCTCGACACCGGGGAGCTGTTTTTT
cdr3_aa: CASSLGDRGLDTGELFF

j_call: TRBJ1-2
v_call: TRBV20-1
cdr3_length: 11
clone_size: -
d_call: -
cdr3_nt: TGCAGTGCTACGGGGCTGGCGGGCTACACCTTC
cdr3_aa: CSATGLAGYTF

j_call: TRBJ2-3
v_call: TRBV7-2
cdr3_length: 16
clone_size: -
d_call: TRBD2
cdr3_nt: TGTGCCAGCAGCTTGGCCGCGGGAGGGCCCACAGATACGCAGTATTTT
cdr3_aa: CASSLAAGGPTDTQYF

j_call: TRBJ2-7
v_call: TRBV7-8
cdr3_length: 14
clone_size: -
d_call: TRBD1
cdr3_nt: TGTGCCAGCAGCTCATTGGGACAGGGCTACGAGCAGTACTTC
cdr3_aa: CASSSLGQGYEQYF

j_call: TRBJ1-5
v_call: TRBV18
cdr3_length: 14
clone_size: -
d_call: -
cdr3_nt: TGTGCCAGCTCACCCGTATTAAGCAATCAGCCCCAGCATTTT
cdr3_aa: CASSPVLSNQPQHF

j_call: TRBJ2-3
v_call: TRBV4-2
cdr3_length: 18
clone_size: -
d_call: TRBD2
cdr3_nt: TGTGCCAGCAGCCAAGGAACGGGACTAGCGGGGGGTAGAGATACGCAGTATTTT
cdr3_aa: CASSQGTGLAGGRDTQYF

j_call: TRBJ1-6
v_call: TRBV28
cdr3_length: 17
clone_size: -
d_call: -
cdr3_nt: TGTGCCAGCTCGCGTGGGAGGGTATACTCCTATAATTCACCCCTCCACTTT
cdr3_aa: CASSRGRVYSYNSPLHF

j_call: TRBJ2-1
v_call: TRBV9
cdr3_length: 15
clone_size: -
d_call: TRBD1
cdr3_nt: TGTGCCAGCAGCGTAGAGGGGGCCAGGGACAATGAGCAGTTCTTC
cdr3_aa: CASSVEGARDNEQFF

j_call: TRBJ2-1
v_call: TRBV4-1
cdr3_length: 14
clone_size: -
d_call: -
cdr3_nt: TGCGCCAGCAGCCAAGACCGGTCGGGGGATGAGCAGTTCTTC
cdr3_aa: CASSQDRSGDEQFF

j_call: TRBJ2-5
v_call: TRBV28
cdr3_length: 12
clone_size: once
d_call: -
cdr3_nt: TGTGCCAGCAGTTTAAACGGCAGGGACCAGTACTTC
cdr3_aa: CASSLNGRDQYF

j_call: TRBJ2-3
v_call: TRBV27
cdr3_length: 13
clone_size: few
d_call: -
cdr3_nt: TGTGCCAGCATGCGACAGGGCACAGATACGCAGTATTTT
cdr3_aa: CASMRQGTDTQYF

j_call: TRBJ2-5
v_call: TRBV5-1
cdr3_length: 15
clone_size: -
d_call: -
cdr3_nt: TGCGCCAGCAGCTCCACCGGTAGGATACAAGAGACCCAGTACTTC
cdr3_aa: CASSSTGRIQETQYF

j_call: TRBJ2-4
v_call: TRBV10-2
cdr3_length: 15
clone_size: -
d_call: -
cdr3_nt: TGCGCCAGCCGACCCCCGACAGGCTACAAAAACATTCAGTACTTC
cdr3_aa: CASRPPTGYKNIQYF

j_call: TRBJ2-5
v_call: TRBV5-1
cdr3_length: 13
clone_size: -
d_call: -
cdr3_nt: TGCGCCAGCAGCGGGATGCCCCAAGAGACCCAGTACTTC
cdr3_aa: CASSGMPQETQYF

j_call: TRBJ1-2
v_call: TRBV6-6
cdr3_length: 12
clone_size: -
d_call: -
cdr3_nt: TGTGCCAGCAGTTATCGCTTCGGGGAAATCACCTTC
cdr3_aa: CASSYRFGEITF

j_call: TRBJ1-5
v_call: TRBV7-9
cdr3_length: 15
clone_size: -
d_call: TRBD1
cdr3_nt: TGTGCCAGCAGTGACGGACAGGGCTTACGTCAGCCCCAGCATTTT
cdr3_aa: CASSDGQGLRQPQHF

j_call: TRBJ2-1
v_call: TRBV5-1
cdr3_length: 17
clone_size: -
d_call: TRBD2
cdr3_nt: TGCGCCAGCAGCCCTAATGGGGGAGGGCCCTCATTGAATGAGCAGTTCTTC
cdr3_aa: CASSPNGGGPSLNEQFF

j_call: TRBJ2-5
v_call: TRBV19
cdr3_length: 15
clone_size: -
d_call: -
cdr3_nt: TGTGCCAGTAGTAGCGGCGGTGGGTACCAAGAGACCCAGTACTTC
cdr3_aa: CASSSGGGYQETQYF

j_call: TRBJ1-1
v_call: TRBV7-2
cdr3_length: 13
clone_size: few
d_call: -
cdr3_nt: TGTGCCAGCTCAGGAACGCCGGGATTCGAAGCTTTCTTT
cdr3_aa: CASSGTPGFEAFF

j_call: TRBJ1-1
v_call: TRBV23-1
cdr3_length: 13
clone_size: -
d_call: -
cdr3_nt: TGCGCCAGCAGTCAAAACCCCAATCCTGGAGCTTTCTTT
cdr3_aa: CASSQNPNPGAFF

j_call: TRBJ2-5
v_call: TRBV5-1
cdr3_length: 15
clone_size: -
d_call: -
cdr3_nt: TGCGCCAGCAGCGTTTCAGGAAGTTACCAAGAGACCCAGTACTTC
cdr3_aa: CASSVSGSYQETQYF

j_call: TRBJ1-1
v_call: TRBV7-8
cdr3_length: 14
clone_size: -
d_call: -
cdr3_nt: TGTGCCAGCAGCTTTGGACAGACGAACACTGAAGCTTTCTTT
cdr3_aa: CASSFGQTNTEAFF

j_call: TRBJ1-3
v_call: TRBV19
cdr3_length: 14
clone_size: -
d_call: -
cdr3_nt: TGTGCCACGATAGCCAGTAGCTCTGGAAACACCATATATTTT
cdr3_aa: CATIASSSGNTIYF

j_call: TRBJ2-5
v_call: TRBV7-9
cdr3_length: 16
clone_size: -
d_call: TRBD2
cdr3_nt: TGTGCCAGCAGCGTCGGACTAGCGGGAGGCCACGAGACCCAGTACTTC
cdr3_aa: CASSVGLAGGHETQYF

j_call: TRBJ2-5
v_call: TRBV18
cdr3_length: 14
clone_size: -
d_call: TRBD1
cdr3_nt: TGTGCCAGCTCACCGCCGACAGGGGAAGAGACCCAGTACTTC
cdr3_aa: CASSPPTGEETQYF

j_call: TRBJ2-7
v_call: TRBV6-5
cdr3_length: 14
clone_size: -
d_call: -
cdr3_nt: TGTGCCAGCAGGCCCTCGGACGGACCCTACGAGCAGTACTTC
cdr3_aa: CASRPSDGPYEQYF

j_call: TRBJ1-1
v_call: TRBV6-5
cdr3_length: 13
clone_size: -
d_call: TRBD1
cdr3_nt: TGTGCCAGCAGGCCAGGGGGGGGAACTGAAGCTTTCTTT
cdr3_aa: CASRPGGGTEAFF

j_call: TRBJ1-1
v_call: TRBV11-2
cdr3_length: 15
clone_size: -
d_call: -
cdr3_nt: TGTGCCAGCAGCTTAGTGGGGTTAATGAACACTGAAGCTTTCTTT
cdr3_aa: CASSLVGLMNTEAFF

j_call: TRBJ1-5
v_call: TRBV7-9
cdr3_length: 13
clone_size: -
d_call: -
cdr3_nt: TGTGCCAGCAGCTTAGTCGAGGATCAGCCCCAGCATTTT
cdr3_aa: CASSLVEDQPQHF

j_call: TRBJ2-1
v_call: TRBV7-2
cdr3_length: 11
clone_size: once
d_call: -
cdr3_nt: TGTGCCAGCAGATTAGGTAGTGAGCAGTTCTTC
cdr3_aa: CASRLGSEQFF

j_call: TRBJ2-7
v_call: TRBV5-1
cdr3_length: 15
clone_size: -
d_call: -
cdr3_nt: TGCGCCAGCAGCTTTGTTAGCGGTCTCTCCTACGAGCAGTACTTC
cdr3_aa: CASSFVSGLSYEQYF

j_call: TRBJ2-1
v_call: TRBV7-8
cdr3_length: 12
clone_size: -
d_call: -
cdr3_nt: TGTGCCAGCAGCTGGGACTACAATGAGCAGTTCTTC
cdr3_aa: CASSWDYNEQFF

j_call: TRBJ1-2
v_call: TRBV19
cdr3_length: 13
clone_size: -
d_call: -
cdr3_nt: TGTGCCAGTAGGGCGGGGGCTAACTATGGCTACACCTTC
cdr3_aa: CASRAGANYGYTF

j_call: TRBJ1-2
v_call: TRBV30
cdr3_length: 13
clone_size: -
d_call: -
cdr3_nt: TGTGCCTGGAGTGTATCGGGGGTTGATGGCTACACCTTC
cdr3_aa: CAWSVSGVDGYTF

j_call: TRBJ2-1
v_call: TRBV4-3
cdr3_length: 16
clone_size: -
d_call: -
cdr3_nt: TGCGCCAGCAGCCAAGAACCCCCCGGAGCAGGCGATGAGCAGTTCTTC
cdr3_aa: CASSQEPPGAGDEQFF

j_call: TRBJ1-5
v_call: TRBV28
cdr3_length: 16
clone_size: -
d_call: -
cdr3_nt: TGTGCCAGCAGTTTACGACTGACGTATAGCAATCAGCCCCAGCATTTT
cdr3_aa: CASSLRLTYSNQPQHF

j_call: TRBJ2-3
v_call: TRBV28
cdr3_length: 14
clone_size: -
d_call: -
cdr3_nt: TGTGCCAGCCAGGGGGGGGGCCGCTCCGATACGCAGTATTTT
cdr3_aa: CASQGGGRSDTQYF

j_call: TRBJ2-1
v_call: TRBV4-1
cdr3_length: 15
clone_size: -
d_call: TRBD2
cdr3_nt: TGCGCCAGCAGCCAAGAAGAACGCGGGAGCTATGAGCAGTTCTTC
cdr3_aa: CASSQEERGSYEQFF

j_call: TRBJ2-1
v_call: TRBV6-5
cdr3_length: 14
clone_size: -
d_call: -
cdr3_nt: TGTGCCAGCAGTCCCCTGGGGGCGGGCAATGAGCAGTTCTTC
cdr3_aa: CASSPLGAGNEQFF

j_call: TRBJ2-1
v_call: TRBV7-9
cdr3_length: 17
clone_size: once
d_call: TRBD2
cdr3_nt: TGTGCCAGCAGCTCGGTTGCCAGCGGGAGGGCAAGGAATGAGCAGTTCTTC
cdr3_aa: CASSSVASGRARNEQFF

j_call: TRBJ2-2
v_call: TRBV6-5
cdr3_length: 16
clone_size: -
d_call: TRBD1
cdr3_nt: TGTGCCAGCAGTTACTCAGGGGGCATGAACACCGGGGAGCTGTTTTTT
cdr3_aa: CASSYSGGMNTGELFF

j_call: TRBJ1-5
v_call: TRBV27
cdr3_length: 13
clone_size: -
d_call: -
cdr3_nt: TGTGCCAGCAGGGGTCCCTCGGGCCAGCCCCAGCATTTT
cdr3_aa: CASRGPSGQPQHF

j_call: TRBJ2-7
v_call: TRBV5-1
cdr3_length: 12
clone_size: -
d_call: -
cdr3_nt: TGCGCCAGCAGCCTCGACGGGACCTCAGGGTACTTC
cdr3_aa: CASSLDGTSGYF

j_call: TRBJ1-1
v_call: TRBV5-4
cdr3_length: 13
clone_size: -
d_call: -
cdr3_nt: TGTGCCAGCAGCTTGGCCACTGAACTAGCAGCTTTCTTT
cdr3_aa: CASSLATELAAFF

j_call: TRBJ2-1
v_call: TRBV7-6
cdr3_length: 15
clone_size: once
d_call: TRBD2
cdr3_nt: TGTGCCAGCAGCGCGAGCCTAGCGGGTAACAATGAGCAGTTCTTC
cdr3_aa: CASSASLAGNNEQFF

j_call: TRBJ2-7
v_call: TRBV6-5
cdr3_length: 13
clone_size: -
d_call: TRBD1
cdr3_nt: TGTGCCAGCGGGAGGGGACAGGGGTACGAGCAGTACTTC
cdr3_aa: CASGRGQGYEQYF